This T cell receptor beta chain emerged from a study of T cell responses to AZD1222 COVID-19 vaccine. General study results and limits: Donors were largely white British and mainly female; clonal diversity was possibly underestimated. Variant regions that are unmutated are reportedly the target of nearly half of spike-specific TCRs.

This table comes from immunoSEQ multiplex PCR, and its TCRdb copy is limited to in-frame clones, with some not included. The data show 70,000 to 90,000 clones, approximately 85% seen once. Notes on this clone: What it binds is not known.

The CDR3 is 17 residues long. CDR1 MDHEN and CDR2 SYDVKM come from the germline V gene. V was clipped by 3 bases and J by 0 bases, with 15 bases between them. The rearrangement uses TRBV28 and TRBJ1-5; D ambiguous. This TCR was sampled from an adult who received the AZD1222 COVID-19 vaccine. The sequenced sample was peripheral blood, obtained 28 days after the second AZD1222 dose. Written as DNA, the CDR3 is TGTGCCAGCAGTTTTTCCCCCCAGAAAGGTAGCAATCAGCCCCAGCATTTT. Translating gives CASSFSPQKGSNQPQHF.